This T cell receptor (beta chain) was identified in a study of identical twins. Deletions cut 6 bases from V and 1 base from J, with 15 bases between. The CDR3 runs to 16 residues. TCRdb independently ran MiXCR on the 5' RACE reads; one entry per CDR3 protein. This table has hundreds of thousands of distinct CDR3 sequences, around 5.7% appearing once. There are many counts of this clonotype. The sequence derives from a man aged 18 to 30 in good health. This sequence joins TRBV12-3 or TRBV12-4 and TRBJ2-2, with D possibly called TRBD1 or TRBD2 (5 bases each). The sequenced sample consisted of naive T cells sorted from blood. The CDR3 nucleotides are TGTGCCAGCAGCCACACGGTGGGGGAGAACACCGGGGAGCTGTTTTTT. This codes for CASSHTVGENTGELFF.